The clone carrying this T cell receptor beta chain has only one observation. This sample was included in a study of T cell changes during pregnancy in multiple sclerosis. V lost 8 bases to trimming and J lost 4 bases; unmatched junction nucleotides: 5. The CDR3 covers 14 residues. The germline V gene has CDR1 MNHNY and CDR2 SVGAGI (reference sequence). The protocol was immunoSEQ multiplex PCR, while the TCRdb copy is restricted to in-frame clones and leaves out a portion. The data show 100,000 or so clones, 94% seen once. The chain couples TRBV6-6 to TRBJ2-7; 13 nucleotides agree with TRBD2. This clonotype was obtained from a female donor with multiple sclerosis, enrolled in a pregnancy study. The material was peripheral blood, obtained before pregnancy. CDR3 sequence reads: CASGTSGKGYEQYF. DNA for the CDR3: TGTGCCAGCGGGACTAGCGGGAAGGGTTACGAGCAGTACTTC.